This record looks at one T cell receptor (beta chain) sequence and its context. No antigen is known for it. Per-nucleotide qualities are absent, and no much larger clonotype sits a single base away. From cysteine to phenylalanine, the CDR3 is 15 amino acids long. Only the CDR3 portion is preserved as DNA: 45 bases, with reading frame beginning at the first base. V is trimmed back by 5 bases and J by 1 base, and the junction contains 4 bases that no gene match accounts for. Taken from the germline V gene, the CDR1 and CDR2 loops are SGHTA and FQGNSA. This sample is part of a study of blood T cell repertoires in COVID-19 (dated by TCRdb to 2019 to 2021). In terms of the full investigation: The collaborator samples originated in the United States, Italy and Spain and spanned the acute and convalescent phases of COVID-19. The material from the prospective study consisted of cDNA or gDNA derived from T cells, B-cell-depleted T cells, or PBMCs. The dataset comprised deeply sampled blood TCRbeta repertoires from subjects exposed to, actively infected with, or recovered from COVID-19. The repertoires were released in a freely available public database meant as a resource for research on the immune response to SARS-CoV-2. Samples were obtained from the ongoing ImmuneRACE study (first 160 participants) and from roughly 1,300 subjects provided by 6 global collaborators. A de-identified subject ID, COVID-19 status, age in years and sex were almost always included in the sample metadata. HLA class I and class II types, where available, came from metadata supplied by the sample provider rather than from assay-based typing. What the study reported, not specific to this receptor: The quantity of clinical and demographic metadata differed by source and by participant and was supplied without curation.

TCRbeta CDR3 regions were amplified from genomic DNA by means of the immunoSEQ Assay, a bias-controlled multiplex PCR. In the source study's methods: Within the assay, amplification of reference gene primers was used to estimate how many nucleated cells each sample contained. To quantify the absolute abundance of each unique TCRbeta CDR3 rearrangement, sequence reads were collapsed and filtered. For each sample, productive Simpson clonality was calculated as the square root of Simpson's diversity index across productive rearrangements. TCRdb retrieved this table from immuneACCESS and kept in-frame rearrangements only. Not all clones are present; in checked studies, unresolved V genes account for under half, and no reason is known for the remainder. The DNA was the basis for D and trimming; V, J and clone size are from that table. The sample table holds approximately 670,000 clones, of which around 90% were seen once. About 0.26% of the sample lies in the top ten.

The collaborating institutions used their own protocols to collect whole blood in K2EDTA tubes. For TCRbeta analysis, collaborators shipped samples in one of three forms: frozen whole blood, isolated PBMCs, or DNA extracted from either of those sample types. This clonotype originated in a woman younger than 35 with acute or convalescent COVID-19. Sequenced input: peripheral blood. This receptor chain uses TRBV7-2 and TRBJ2-5; 10 central bases correspond to TRBD2. Here the CDR3 is given as CASSHSGGFQETQYF. The sequenced DNA is TGTGCCAGCAGCCATAGCGGGGGGTTCCAAGAGACCCAGTACTTC.